Shown below are 22 T cell receptor beta chains from a single sample sequenced in a study of T cell repertoires in cytomegalovirus infection. TCRdb re-called the reads through MiXCR, storing one row per CDR3 protein. The sample yields a few hundred thousand distinct CDR3 sequences, about 39% seen once. No antigen has been identified for these receptors. Source: cultured PBMCs, taken from culture after CMV antigen stimulation. The receptors come from a human donor in good health (CMV status not recorded). Some clones in this sample may be carry-over from other donors' samples.

The chain recombines TRBV7-8 with TRBJ2-7; D gene unclear. The CDR3 length is 14 residues. The V end was cut by 7 bases, the J end by 2 bases, with 15 bases between. CDR1 and CDR2 from the germline V gene are SGHVS and FQNEAQ. Written as DNA, the CDR3 is TGTGCCAGCATGTGGGCCAGTGGGGCCTACGAGCAGTACTTC. It encodes CASMWASGAYEQYF.

This clonotype appeared once. The chain links TRBV6-6 to TRBJ1-1; D not certain. CDR1 and CDR2 (germline): MNHNY, SVGAGI (reference sequence). CDR3 length: 14 amino acids. The ends were cut back, 6 bases at V and 6 bases at J, with 17 bases in the middle. In DNA, the CDR3 is TGTGCCAGCAGACAGTATGAGGGTCACGCTGAAGCTTTCTTT. This encodes CASRQYEGHAEAFF.

The CDR3 DNA sequence: TGTGCCAGCAGTTACAGCACTTGGGATGGCTACACCTTC. Protein: CASSYSTWDGYTF. J is TRBJ1-2 and V is TRBV6-5; no definite D call. In germline, CDR1 is MNHEY, CDR2 SVGAGI. The CDR3 spans 13 residues. Trimming took off 2 bases at V and 6 bases at J, with 10 bases between the two ends.

This clonotype was counted ten times or more. V and J are TRBV7-2 and TRBJ1-5; D is unclear. This CDR3 has 12 amino acids. CDR1 is SGHTA, CDR2 FQGNSA, per germline. V lost 3 bases to trimming and J lost 6 bases, with 6 bases between them. Here the CDR3 DNA reads TGTGCCAGCAGCTTTAGTGGTCAGCCCCAGCATTTT. Its protein is CASSFSGQPQHF.

The V and J genes are TRBV12-3 or TRBV12-4 and TRBJ2-1; D perhaps matches TRBD1 (5 bases). V was trimmed by 5 bases and J by 6 bases, leaving 17 bases between them. This CDR3 comprises 15 residues. The CDR3, as DNA: TGTGCCAGCAGTGAGCAACGACAGCTCAGCAATGAGCAGTTCTTC. This translates into CASSEQRQLSNEQFF.

The CDR3 DNA reads as TGCAGTGCTCCCAGGGAGGGGACGGCGGGCGCTGAAGCTTTCTTT. It is translated as CSAPREGTAGAEAFF. The chain combines TRBV20-1 with TRBJ1-1; possibly TRBD1 for D (5 bases). The CDR3 covers 15 residues. Trimming took 5 bases from V and 6 from J, leaving 22 bases between them. Germline CDR1 is DFQATT and CDR2 is SNEGSKA (reference sequence).

The chain combines TRBV20-1 with TRBJ2-7; the match to TRBD1 covers 12 bases. V was pared by 3 bases and J by 6 bases, with 3 bases of the junction left unmatched. CDR3 length: 13 residues. CDR1 DFQATT and CDR2 SNEGSKA come from the germline V gene (reference sequence). The CDR3 sequence: CSARGQGAGEQYF. Here the CDR3 DNA reads TGCAGTGCTAGGGGACAGGGGGCAGGCGAGCAGTACTTC.

This clonotype was observed a few times. The CDR3, as DNA: TGCAGGCTAAACCCTGGGGGGGTTGAATACTATGGCTACACCTTC. It encodes CRLNPGGVEYYGYTF. The chain employs TRBV20-1 and TRBJ1-2, with a weak D call TRBD1 (5 bases). The CDR3 totals 15 residues. CDR1 DFQATT and CDR2 SNEGSKA come from the germline V gene (reference sequence).

The V gene is TRBV27, the J gene TRBJ2-7, with a possible D match to TRBD1 (8 bases). The V end was cut by 5 bases, the J end by 0 bases, with 23 bases between. There are 18 residues in the CDR3. Germline V CDR1 and CDR2: MNHEY, SMNVEV (reference sequence). The CDR3 region has the DNA TGTGCCAGCAGTCCGTTGGGGGGGTGGGACAGGCCCTCCTACGAGCAGTACTTC. Its translation is CASSPLGGWDRPSYEQYF.

V usage is TRBV27 and J usage is TRBJ2-1; no clear D gene. V was pared by 5 bases and J by 9 bases, with 14 bases between. This CDR3 contains 13 residues. Germline loops: CDR1 MNHEY, CDR2 SMNVEV (reference sequence). The CDR3 DNA sequence: TGTGCCAGCAGTAGACCTAGAGCGCCTGAGCAGTTCTTC. It codes for CASSRPRAPEQFF.

The CDR3 sequence: CASSPPENRPWEKLFF. The CDR3 DNA is TGTGCCAGCTCACCACCAGAAAACAGACCATGGGAAAAACTGTTTTTT. The chain is built from TRBV18 and TRBJ1-4; D remains unclear. CDR3 size: 16 residues. The V gene lost 0 bases and the J gene lost 8 bases, with 16 bases spanning the gap. Germline CDR1 KGHSH, CDR2 LQKENI.

This clonotype was detected only a few times. The chain has TRBV7-2 and TRBJ2-1; no firm D call. The CDR3 has 12 amino acids. Germline V gene data show CDR1 as SGHTA and CDR2 as FQGNSA. V was clipped by 5 bases and J by 6 bases, with 8 bases between them. The CDR3 sequence: CASSQVVNEQFF. The DNA for the CDR3 is TGTGCCAGCAGCCAGGTGGTCAATGAGCAGTTCTTC.

The V gene is TRBV7-2, the J gene TRBJ1-2; TRBD1 matches 7 bases. Trimming cost V 4 bases and J 4 bases; bases outside gene matches: 6. This CDR3 comprises 14 residues. Germline CDR1 is SGHTA and CDR2 is FQGNSA. For the CDR3, the DNA is TGTGCCAGCAGCTCGCGACAGGGATTCTATGGCTACACCTTC. Protein: CASSSRQGFYGYTF.

This clonotype turned up a few times. This chain connects TRBV28 to TRBJ2-1, with 7 bases lining up with TRBD2. Germline CDR1 MDHEN, CDR2 SYDVKM. Unmatched junction bases numbered 6, after V lost 10 bases and J lost 3 bases. There are 13 residues in the CDR3. The CDR3 region is CATLPGGYNEQFF. DNA for the CDR3: TGTGCCACCCTTCCGGGGGGCTACAATGAGCAGTTCTTC.

In the case of this clonotype: The junction differs from germline at one of its ends, possibly a read error. The chain employs TRBV7-4 and TRBJ2-5, with D perhaps TRBD1 or TRBD2 (5 bases each). In germline, CDR1 is SGHVT, CDR2 SQSDAQ. CDR3 size: 9 residues. The CDR3 region has the DNA TGTGCCAGCAGCTTGGGGACCCACTTC. Translated: CASSLGTHF.

This clonotype has a handful of counts. V and J are TRBV10-3 and TRBJ1-5; 9 nucleotides agree with TRBD1. The germline V gene encodes CDR1 ENHRY and CDR2 SYGVKD. V shed 5 bases, J shed 5 bases, and the junction held 7 bases outside the gene matches. This CDR3 is 15 amino acids long. The DNA for the CDR3 is TGTGCCATCAGTCGGGGACAGGGAATGGATCAGCCCCAGCATTTT. This sequence encodes CAISRGQGMDQPQHF.

The gene calls are TRBV7-2 and TRBJ1-1, with a weak D call TRBD1 (6 bases). CDR1 is SGHTA, CDR2 FQGNSA, per germline. V lost 1 base to trimming and J lost 4 bases, with 10 bases between them. This CDR3 comprises 14 residues. The CDR3 loop reads CASSLGAGATEAFF. The CDR3 coding sequence is TGTGCCAGCAGCTTAGGGGCAGGGGCCACTGAAGCTTTCTTT.

The gene calls are TRBV7-6 and TRBJ2-7; no reliable D call. The CDR3 has 12 amino acids. Germline assignment: CDR1 SGHVS and CDR2 FNYEAQ. Trimming shortened V by 1 base and J by 6 bases, and 7 bases separated the two germline ends. CDR3 nucleotides: TGTGCCAGCAGCTTAGGAGCTGCCGAGCAGTACTTC. Amino acid sequence: CASSLGAAEQYF. The entire variable domain, with the rest obtained from reference TRBV7-6 and TRBJ2-7, is as follows: GAGVSQSPRYKVTKRGQDVALRCDPISGHVSLYWYRQALGQGPEFLTYFNYEAQQDKSGLPNDRFSAERPEGSISTLTIQRTEQRDSAMYRCASSLGAAEQYFGPGTRLTVT.

The gene calls are TRBV20-1 and TRBJ1-6; D may be TRBD1 (5 bases). Germline lookup yields CDR1 DFQATT and CDR2 SNEGSKA (reference sequence). The CDR3 runs 15 residues. V was clipped by 1 base and J by 10 bases, with 17 bases between them. The CDR3 bases are TGCAGTGCTAGAGTGGAGGGGTCGGCCCGGTCACCCCTCCACTTT. This sequence encodes CSARVEGSARSPLHF.

This clonotype was detected a few times. The CDR3 DNA is TGTGCCAGCAGCCATGGACAGCTCCGGGAAAAACTGTTTTTT. Translating gives CASSHGQLREKLFF. V usage is TRBV4-2 and J usage is TRBJ1-4; D may be TRBD1 (6 bases). V shed 3 bases and J shed 8 bases, with 13 bases lying between them. Germline V gene sequence: CDR1 LGHNA, CDR2 YNFKEQ. The CDR3 contains 14 residues.

The chain links TRBV28 to TRBJ1-1; no definite D call. CDR1 MDHEN and CDR2 SYDVKM come from the germline V gene. Trimming removed 10 bases at V and 8 bases at J, with 17 bases between. The CDR3 runs to 12 residues. The CDR3 DNA reads TGTGCCACCTTACAATTAGCCCCAGAAGCTTTCTTT. It translates to CATLQLAPEAFF.

The V call is TRBV10-3, the J call TRBJ1-2; D gene ambiguous. The CDR3 length is 17 residues. Germline CDR1 reads ENHRY; CDR2 reads SYGVKD. The V and J ends lost 3 bases and 4 bases respectively, with 21 bases between them. DNA of the CDR3: TGTGCCATCAGTGATTTCACGAGTTCACACGCGGGCTATGGCTACACCTTC. Amino acids: CAISDFTSSHAGYGYTF.